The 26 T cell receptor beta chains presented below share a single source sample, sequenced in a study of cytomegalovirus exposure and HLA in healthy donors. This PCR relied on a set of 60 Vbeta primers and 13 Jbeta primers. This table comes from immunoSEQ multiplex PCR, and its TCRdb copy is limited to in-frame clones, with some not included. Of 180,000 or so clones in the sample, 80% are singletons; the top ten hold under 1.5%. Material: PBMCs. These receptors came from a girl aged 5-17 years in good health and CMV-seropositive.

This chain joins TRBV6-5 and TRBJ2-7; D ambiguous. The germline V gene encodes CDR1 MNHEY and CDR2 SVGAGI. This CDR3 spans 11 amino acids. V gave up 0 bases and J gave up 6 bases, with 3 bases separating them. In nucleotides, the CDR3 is TGTGCCAGCAGTTACTCGCGCGAGCAGTACTTC. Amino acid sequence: CASSYSREQYF.

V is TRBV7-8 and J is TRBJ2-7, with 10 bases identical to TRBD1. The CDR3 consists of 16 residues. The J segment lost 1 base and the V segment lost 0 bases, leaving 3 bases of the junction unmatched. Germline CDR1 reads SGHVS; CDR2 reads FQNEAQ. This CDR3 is CASSLARDRGSYEQYF. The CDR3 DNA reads TGTGCCAGCAGCTTAGCGAGGGACAGGGGTTCCTACGAGCAGTACTTC.

DNA of the CDR3: TGTGCCACCAGTAAGAGCGGGAGGGACAATGAGCAGTTCTTC. Protein sequence: CATSKSGRDNEQFF. J is TRBJ2-1 and V is TRBV15; 10 bases align to TRBD2. The CDR3 extends over 14 amino acids. V trimming: 6 bases; J trimming: 5 bases; junction bases outside the gene matches: 4. From germline, CDR1 is LNHNV and CDR2 YYDKDF (reference sequence).

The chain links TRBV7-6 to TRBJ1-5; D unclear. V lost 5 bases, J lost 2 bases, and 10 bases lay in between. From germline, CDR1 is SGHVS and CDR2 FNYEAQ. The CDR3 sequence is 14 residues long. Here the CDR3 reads CASSLTPGNQPQHF. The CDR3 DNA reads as TGTGCCAGCAGCCTAACTCCGGGCAATCAGCCCCAGCATTTT. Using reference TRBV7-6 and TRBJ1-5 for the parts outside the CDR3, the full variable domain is GAGVSQSPRYKVTKRGQDVALRCDPISGHVSLYWYRQALGQGPEFLTYFNYEAQQDKSGLPNDRFSAERPEGSISTLTIQRTEQRDSAMYRCASSLTPGNQPQHFGDGTRLSIL.

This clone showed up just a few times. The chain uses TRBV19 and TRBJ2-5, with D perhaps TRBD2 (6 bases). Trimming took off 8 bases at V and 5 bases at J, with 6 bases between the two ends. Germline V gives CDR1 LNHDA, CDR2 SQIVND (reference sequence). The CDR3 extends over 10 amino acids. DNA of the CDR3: TGTGCCAGTCGGGGGGAGACCCAGTACTTC. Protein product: CASRGETQYF.

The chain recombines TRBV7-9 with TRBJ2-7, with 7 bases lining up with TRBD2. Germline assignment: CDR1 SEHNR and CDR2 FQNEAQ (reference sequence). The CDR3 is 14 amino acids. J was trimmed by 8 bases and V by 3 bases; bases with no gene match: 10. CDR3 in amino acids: CASSLRGSGMKQYF. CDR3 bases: TGTGCCAGCAGCTTGAGGGGCAGCGGGATGAAGCAGTACTTC.

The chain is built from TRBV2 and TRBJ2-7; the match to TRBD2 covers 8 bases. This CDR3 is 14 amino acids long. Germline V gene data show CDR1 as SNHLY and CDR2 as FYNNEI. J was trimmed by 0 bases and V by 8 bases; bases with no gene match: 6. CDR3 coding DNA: TGTGCCAGCTGGGCCGGGGGGGCCTCCTACGAGCAGTACTTC. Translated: CASWAGGASYEQYF.

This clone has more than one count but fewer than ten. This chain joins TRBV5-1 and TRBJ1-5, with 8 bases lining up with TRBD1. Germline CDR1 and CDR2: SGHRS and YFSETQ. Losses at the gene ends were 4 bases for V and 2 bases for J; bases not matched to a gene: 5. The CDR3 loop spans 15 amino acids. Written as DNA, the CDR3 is TGCGCCAGCAGCCCTGGACAGGGCGGCAATCAGCCCCAGCATTTT. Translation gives CASSPGQGGNQPQHF.

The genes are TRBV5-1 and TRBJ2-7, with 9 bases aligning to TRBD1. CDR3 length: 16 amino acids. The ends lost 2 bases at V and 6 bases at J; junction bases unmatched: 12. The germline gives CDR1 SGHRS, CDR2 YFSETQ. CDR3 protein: CASSFLQGAVEGEQYF. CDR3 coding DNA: TGCGCCAGCAGCTTCTTACAGGGGGCGGTTGAGGGCGAGCAGTACTTC. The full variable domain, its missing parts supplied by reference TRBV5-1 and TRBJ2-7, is KAGVTQTPRYLIKTRGQQVTLSCSPISGHRSVSWYQQTPGQGLQFLFEYFSETQRNKGNFPGRFSGRQFSNSRSEMNVSTLELGDSALYLCASSFLQGAVEGEQYFGPGTRLTVT.

The CDR3 coding sequence is TGTGCCAGCAGTGAAGCAAGCGGCTCTGGGGCCAACGTCCTGACTTTC. Translation: CASSEASGSGANVLTF. The V gene is TRBV6-1, the J gene TRBJ2-6; possible D gene TRBD2, 5 bases. The CDR3 consists of 16 residues. Between the trimmed V and J ends, which lost 0 bases and 0 bases, there was a span of 6 bases. Germline V gene lookup returns CDR1 MNHNS and CDR2 SASEGT.

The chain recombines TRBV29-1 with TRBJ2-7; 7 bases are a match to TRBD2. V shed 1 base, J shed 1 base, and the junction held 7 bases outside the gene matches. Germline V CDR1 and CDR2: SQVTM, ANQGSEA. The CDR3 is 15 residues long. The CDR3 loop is CSVEVNGGMSYEQYF. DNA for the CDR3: TGCAGCGTTGAAGTAAACGGGGGGATGTCCTACGAGCAGTACTTC.

CDR3 sequence: CASRYSAVINEQFF. DNA of the CDR3: TGCGCCAGCAGGTATAGCGCCGTCATTAATGAGCAGTTCTTC. The genes are TRBV10-2 and TRBJ2-1; D possibly corresponds to TRBD2 (5 bases). This CDR3 contains 14 residues. The germline V and J ends were trimmed by 6 bases and 7 bases, with 16 bases remaining between them. Germline V gene data show CDR1 as WSHSY and CDR2 as SAAADI.

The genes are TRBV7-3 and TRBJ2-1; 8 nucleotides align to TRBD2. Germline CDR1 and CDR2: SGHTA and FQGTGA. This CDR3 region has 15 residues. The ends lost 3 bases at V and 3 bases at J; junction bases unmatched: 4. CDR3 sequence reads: CASSFGLAGYNEQFF. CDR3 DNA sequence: TGTGCCAGCAGCTTTGGCCTAGCGGGCTACAATGAGCAGTTCTTC.

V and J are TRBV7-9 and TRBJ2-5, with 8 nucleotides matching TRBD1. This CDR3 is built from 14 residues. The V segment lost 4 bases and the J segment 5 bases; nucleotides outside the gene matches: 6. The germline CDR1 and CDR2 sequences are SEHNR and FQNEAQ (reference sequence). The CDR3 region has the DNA TGTGCCAGCAGCTCTGGGACAGGACGGGAGACCCAGTACTTC. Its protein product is CASSSGTGRETQYF.

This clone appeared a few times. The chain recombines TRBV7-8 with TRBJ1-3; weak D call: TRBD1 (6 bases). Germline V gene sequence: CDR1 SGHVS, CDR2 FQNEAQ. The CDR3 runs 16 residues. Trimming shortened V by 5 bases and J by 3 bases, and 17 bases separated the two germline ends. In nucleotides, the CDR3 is TGTGCCAGCAGCGAAAGGGCAGGGGCTCGTGGAAACACCATATATTTT. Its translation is CASSERAGARGNTIYF.

Here the CDR3 DNA reads TGTGCCAGCAGCCCCCGGACAGGGGGCATAGATACGCAGTATTTT. Residues: CASSPRTGGIDTQYF. The rearrangement joins TRBV9 to TRBJ2-3; TRBD1 matches at 11 bases. The CDR3 runs to 15 residues. Unmatched junction bases numbered 6, after V lost 4 bases and J lost 5 bases. Germline values: CDR1 SGDLS, CDR2 YYNGEE.

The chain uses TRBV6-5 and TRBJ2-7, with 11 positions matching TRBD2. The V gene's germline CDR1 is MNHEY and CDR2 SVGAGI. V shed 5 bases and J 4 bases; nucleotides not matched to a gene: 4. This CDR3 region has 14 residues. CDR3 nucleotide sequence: TGTGCCAGCAGTCGACTAGCGGGGCTATACGAGCAGTACTTC. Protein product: CASSRLAGLYEQYF.

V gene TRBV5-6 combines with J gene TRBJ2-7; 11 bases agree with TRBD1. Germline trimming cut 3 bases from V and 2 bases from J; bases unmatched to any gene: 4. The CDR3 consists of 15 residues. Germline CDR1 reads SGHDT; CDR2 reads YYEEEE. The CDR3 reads CASSWDRGIAYEQYF. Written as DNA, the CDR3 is TGTGCCAGCAGCTGGGACAGGGGGATAGCCTACGAGCAGTACTTC.

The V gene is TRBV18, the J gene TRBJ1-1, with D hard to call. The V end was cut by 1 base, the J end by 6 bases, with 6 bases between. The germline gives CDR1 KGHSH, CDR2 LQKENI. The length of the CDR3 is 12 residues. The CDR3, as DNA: TGTGCCAGCTCACCACGTCAATCTGAAGCTTTCTTT. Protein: CASSPRQSEAFF.

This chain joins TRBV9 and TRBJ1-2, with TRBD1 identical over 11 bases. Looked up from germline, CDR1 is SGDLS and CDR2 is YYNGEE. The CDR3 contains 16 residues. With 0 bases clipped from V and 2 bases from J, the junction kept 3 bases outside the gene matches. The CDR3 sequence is CASSVGDRGYNYGYTF. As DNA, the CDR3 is TGTGCCAGCAGCGTAGGGGACAGGGGGTACAACTATGGCTACACCTTC.

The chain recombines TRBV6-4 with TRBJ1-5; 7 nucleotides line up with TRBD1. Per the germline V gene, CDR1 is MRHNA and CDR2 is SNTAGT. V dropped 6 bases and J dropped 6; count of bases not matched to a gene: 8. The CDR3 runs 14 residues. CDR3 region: CASRDRQGSQPQHF. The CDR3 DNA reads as TGTGCCAGCAGGGATAGACAGGGTAGTCAGCCCCAGCATTTT.

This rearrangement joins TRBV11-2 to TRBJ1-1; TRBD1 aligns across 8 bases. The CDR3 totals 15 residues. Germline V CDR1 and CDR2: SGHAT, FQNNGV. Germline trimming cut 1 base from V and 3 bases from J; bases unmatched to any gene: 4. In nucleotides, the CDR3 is TGTGCCAGCAGCTTAGGGACAGGGATATACACTGAAGCTTTCTTT. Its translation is CASSLGTGIYTEAFF.

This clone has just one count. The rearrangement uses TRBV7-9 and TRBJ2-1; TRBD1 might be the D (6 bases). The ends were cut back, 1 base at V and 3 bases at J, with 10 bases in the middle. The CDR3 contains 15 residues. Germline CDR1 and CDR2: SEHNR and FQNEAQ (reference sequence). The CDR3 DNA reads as TGTGCCAGCAGCTTAGGTGGGACAATCTACAATGAGCAGTTCTTC. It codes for CASSLGGTIYNEQFF.

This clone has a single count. The CDR3 region has the DNA TGTGCCAGCTCACCCCAGATGAACACTGAAGCTTTCTTT. This sequence encodes CASSPQMNTEAFF. This chain joins TRBV18 and TRBJ1-1; D gene unclear. The CDR3 sequence is 13 residues long. Germline CDR1 is KGHSH and CDR2 is LQKENI. V gave up 3 bases and J gave up 0 bases, with 5 bases separating them.

The CDR3 coding sequence is TGCGCCAGCAGTTTAGCGGGAGTCTACAATGAGCAGTTCTTC. Translation gives CASSLAGVYNEQFF. The chain combines TRBV5-1 with TRBJ2-1; 9 nucleotides align to TRBD2. The germline V gene has CDR1 SGHRS and CDR2 YFSETQ. The CDR3 runs 14 residues. Unmatched junction bases numbered 3, after V lost 5 bases and J lost 3 bases.

For the CDR3, the DNA is TGTGCCAGCAGTTCAAAGGCAGGACAGCCCCAGCATTTT. Protein sequence: CASSSKAGQPQHF. V gene TRBV28 combines with J gene TRBJ1-5; D remains ambiguous. The CDR3 is 13 residues long. With 4 bases removed from V and 7 bases from J, the gap between germline ends came to 11 bases. Germline-derived CDR1 and CDR2 are MDHEN and SYDVKM.